Presented here are 16 T cell receptor beta chains from one specimen sequenced in a study of CD8 T cells in ankylosing spondylitis. Their target antigens are unknown. TCRdb used MiXCR to reprocess the 5' RACE reads, holding one entry per CDR3 protein. The sample records 220,000 or so distinct CDR3 sequences, approximately 20% being singletons. Study-wide findings and caveats: There was a TCR beta motif, made of eight highly homologous variants, that appeared characteristic of ankylosing spondylitis blood.

Material: blood, either unsorted or a sorted T cell fraction (not recorded which). The receptors were gathered from a male donor with ankylosing spondylitis.

The V gene is TRBV12-3 or TRBV12-4, the J gene TRBJ1-2; TRBD1 is a possible D gene (5 bases). This CDR3 is built from 14 residues. With 1 base removed from V and 4 bases from J, the gap between germline ends came to 10 bases. CDR3 coding DNA: TGTGCCAGCAGTTTAGGAGGAGGGACCTATGGCTACACCTTC. Translating it yields CASSLGGGTYGYTF.

This clonotype was detected many times. This chain joins TRBV9 and TRBJ2-2; no firm D call. Between the trimmed V and J ends, which lost 3 bases and 1 base, there was a span of 1 base. Germline V gene sequence: CDR1 SGDLS, CDR2 YYNGEE. The CDR3 consists of 12 residues. CDR3 residues: CASSENTGELFF. The CDR3 region has the DNA TGTGCCAGCAGCGAGAACACCGGGGAGCTGTTTTTT.

J is TRBJ2-3 and V is TRBV7-3; 11 nucleotides align to TRBD2. The CDR3 is made up of 16 amino acids. The germline V gene encodes CDR1 SGHTA and CDR2 FQGTGA. Unmatched junction bases numbered 5, after V lost 0 bases and J lost 6 bases. CDR3 protein: CASSLTGSGGGDTQYF. CDR3 DNA sequence: TGTGCCAGCAGCTTAACCGGTAGCGGGGGGGGTGATACGCAGTATTTT. Full variable domain (outside the CDR3, taken from reference TRBV7-3 and TRBJ2-3): GAGVSQTPSNKVTEKGKYVELRCDPISGHTALYWYRQSLGQGPEFLIYFQGTGAADDSGLPNDRFFAVRPEGSVSTLKIQRTERGDSAVYLCASSLTGSGGGDTQYFGPGTRLTVL.

This clonotype came up a few times. The chain couples TRBV9 to TRBJ1-2; a weak D match, TRBD1 (5 bases). V lost 3 bases and J 1 base, leaving 7 bases between the germline ends. The CDR3 spans 13 residues. CDR1 SGDLS and CDR2 YYNGEE come from the germline V gene. As DNA, the CDR3 is TGTGCCAGCAGCGCCGACAGTAACTATGGCTACACCTTC. It translates to CASSADSNYGYTF.

The V gene is TRBV6-1, the J gene TRBJ1-2; 8 bases are shared with TRBD1. The length of the CDR3 is 14 residues. Per the germline V gene, CDR1 is MNHNS and CDR2 is SASEGT. Unmatched junction bases numbered 11, after V lost 6 bases and J lost 8 bases. The CDR3 bases are TGTGCCAGCAGCCTCATTCAGGGGGCAGGAGGCTACACCTTC. Protein: CASSLIQGAGGYTF.

The rearrangement joins TRBV6-5 to TRBJ2-2, with TRBD1 matching 11 bases. The CDR3 length is 18 residues. With 0 bases clipped from V and 0 bases from J, the junction kept 3 bases outside the gene matches. The V gene's germline CDR1 is MNHEY and CDR2 SVGAGI. CDR3 region: CASSYSPGQGANTGELFF. CDR3 nucleotides: TGTGCCAGCAGTTACTCACCGGGACAGGGGGCGAACACCGGGGAGCTGTTTTTT.

V and J are TRBV27 and TRBJ2-7, with a weak D call TRBD2 (5 bases). The CDR3 runs 14 residues. Trimming took off 3 bases at V and 1 base at J, with 10 bases between the two ends. The germline V gene has CDR1 MNHEY and CDR2 SMNVEV (reference sequence). Here the CDR3 reads CASSFGVSSYEQYF. The CDR3 bases are TGTGCCAGCAGTTTCGGGGTCAGTTCCTACGAGCAGTACTTC.

V usage is TRBV6-1 and J usage is TRBJ1-1; D possibly corresponds to TRBD1 (5 bases). From germline, CDR1 is MNHNS and CDR2 SASEGT. The CDR3 sequence is 13 residues long. V lost 2 bases, J lost 4 bases, and 8 bases lay in between. The CDR3 here is CASSELGVTEAFF. CDR3 sequence (DNA): TGTGCCAGCAGTGAATTGGGGGTCACTGAAGCTTTCTTT.

This clonotype was seen only a few times. This sequence joins TRBV12-3 or TRBV12-4 and TRBJ2-7; no reliable D call. V was pared by 0 bases and J by 4 bases, with 10 bases between. The CDR3 is 14 residues long. The CDR3 DNA sequence: TGTGCCAGCAGTTTAGCCCCTAGTGGTTACGAGCAGTACTTC. The encoded protein is CASSLAPSGYEQYF.

The chain carries TRBV19 and TRBJ1-5, with D maybe TRBD1 (6 bases). CDR1 and CDR2 (germline): LNHDA, SQIVND (reference sequence). Trimming removed 4 bases from V and 0 bases from J, with 10 bases in between. The CDR3 consists of 15 residues. CDR3 amino acids: CASSSGTFSNQPQHF. The DNA for the CDR3 is TGTGCCAGTAGTAGCGGGACATTTAGCAATCAGCCCCAGCATTTT. The whole variable domain, remainder taken from reference TRBV19 and TRBJ1-5, is DGGITQSPKYLFRKEGQNVTLSCEQNLNHDAMYWYRQDPGQGLRLIYYSQIVNDFQKGDIAEGYSVSREKKESFPLTVTSAQKNPTAFYLCASSSGTFSNQPQHFGDGTRLSIL.

This clonotype has more than one count but fewer than ten. The V and J genes are TRBV7-9 and TRBJ1-2; the D is unclear. Trimming pared 5 bases from V and 2 bases from J, leaving 18 bases between. Germline assignment: CDR1 SEHNR and CDR2 FQNEAQ (reference sequence). There are 16 residues in the CDR3. This chain's CDR3 is CASSPVSRETNYGYTF. The CDR3 region has the DNA TGTGCCAGCAGCCCAGTGAGCCGGGAGACGAACTATGGCTACACCTTC.

V usage is TRBV27 and J usage is TRBJ1-1; 8 bases agree with TRBD1. Per germline, CDR1 MNHEY and CDR2 SMNVEV (reference sequence). V gave up 4 bases and J gave up 2 bases; unmatched junction bases: 6. The CDR3 has 15 amino acids. The CDR3 sequence is CASSYGTGGNTEAFF. As DNA, the CDR3 is TGTGCCAGCAGTTATGGGACAGGTGGTAACACTGAAGCTTTCTTT.

This clonotype showed up just a few times. The chain uses TRBV28 and TRBJ1-2; D is possibly TRBD1 (5 bases). Germline loops: CDR1 MDHEN, CDR2 SYDVKM. The CDR3 runs 14 residues. Trimming took off 7 bases at V and 10 bases at J, with 22 bases between the two ends. The CDR3 loop is CASTRPGGYLVYTF. CDR3 sequence (DNA): TGTGCCAGCACCAGGCCCGGGGGTTATCTTGTCTACACCTTC.

The chain has TRBV23-1 and TRBJ2-7, with 10 nucleotides matching TRBD1. TRBV23-1 is identified as an open reading frame with a role that is uncertain. The CDR3 loop spans 14 amino acids. With V trimmed by 3 bases and J by 7 bases, 6 bases remained unmatched. CDR3 bases: TGCGCCAGCAGTCACCGGGACAGGGGTCGGGAGCAGTACTTC. Protein: CASSHRDRGREQYF.

The chain employs TRBV4-3 and TRBJ2-1, with 9 bases matching TRBD2. Germline trimming cut 0 bases from V and 6 bases from J; bases unmatched to any gene: 6. The CDR3 totals 16 residues. Looked up from germline, CDR1 is LGHNA and CDR2 is YSLEER. CDR3 nucleotides: TGCGCCAGCAGCCAAGATCCTGGGACTAGCTTCAATGAGCAGTTCTTC. Translating gives CASSQDPGTSFNEQFF.

The chain links TRBV4-1 to TRBJ2-5; 8 nucleotides agree with TRBD1. CDR3 length: 15 amino acids. Unmatched junction bases numbered 3, after V lost 1 base and J lost 2 bases. In germline, CDR1 is MGHRA, CDR2 YSYEKL. DNA for the CDR3: TGCGCCAGCAGCCAAGGGACAGGGCCACAAGAGACCCAGTACTTC. Translated: CASSQGTGPQETQYF.